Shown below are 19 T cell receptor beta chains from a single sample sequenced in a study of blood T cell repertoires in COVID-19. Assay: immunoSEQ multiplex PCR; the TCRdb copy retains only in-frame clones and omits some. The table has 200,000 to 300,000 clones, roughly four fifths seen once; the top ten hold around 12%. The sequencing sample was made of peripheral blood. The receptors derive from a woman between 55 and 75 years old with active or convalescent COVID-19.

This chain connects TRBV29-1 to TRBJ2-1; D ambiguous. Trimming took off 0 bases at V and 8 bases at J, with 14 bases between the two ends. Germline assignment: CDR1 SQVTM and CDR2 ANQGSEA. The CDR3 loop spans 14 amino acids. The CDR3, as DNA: TGCAGCGTTGAAGATTCGACGGGTACCCATGAGCAGTTCTTC. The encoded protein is CSVEDSTGTHEQFF.

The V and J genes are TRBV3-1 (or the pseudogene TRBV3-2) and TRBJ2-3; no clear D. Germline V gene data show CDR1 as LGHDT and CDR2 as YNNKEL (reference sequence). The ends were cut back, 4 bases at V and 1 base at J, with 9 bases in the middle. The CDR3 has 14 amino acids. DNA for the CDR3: TGTGCCAGCAGCCCCCCTCGGGGCACAGATACGCAGTATTTT. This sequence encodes CASSPPRGTDTQYF.

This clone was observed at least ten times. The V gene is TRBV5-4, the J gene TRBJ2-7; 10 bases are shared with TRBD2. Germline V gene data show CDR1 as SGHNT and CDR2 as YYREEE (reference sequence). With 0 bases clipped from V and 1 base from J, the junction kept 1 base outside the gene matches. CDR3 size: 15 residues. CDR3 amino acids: CASSLGGLASYEQYF. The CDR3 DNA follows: TGTGCCAGCAGCTTGGGGGGACTAGCGTCCTACGAGCAGTACTTC. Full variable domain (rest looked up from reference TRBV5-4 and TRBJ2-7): ETGVTQSPTHLIKTRGQQVTLRCSSQSGHNTVSWYQQALGQGPQFIFQYYREEENGRGNFPPRFSGLQFPNYSSELNVNALELDDSALYLCASSLGGLASYEQYFGPGTRLTVT.

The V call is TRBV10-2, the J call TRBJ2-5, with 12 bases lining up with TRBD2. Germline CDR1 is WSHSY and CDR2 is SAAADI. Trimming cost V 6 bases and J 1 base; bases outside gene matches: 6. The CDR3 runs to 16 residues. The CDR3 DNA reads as TGCGCCAGCAGGGCTAGCGGGGGGGCCGGCCAAGAGACCCAGTACTTC. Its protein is CASRASGGAGQETQYF.

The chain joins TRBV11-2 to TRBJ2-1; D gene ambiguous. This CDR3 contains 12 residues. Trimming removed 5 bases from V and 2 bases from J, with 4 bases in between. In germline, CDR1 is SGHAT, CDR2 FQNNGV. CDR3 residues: CASSPAYNEQFF. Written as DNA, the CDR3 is TGTGCCAGCAGCCCCGCCTACAATGAGCAGTTCTTC. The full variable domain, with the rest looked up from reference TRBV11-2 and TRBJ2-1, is EAGVAQSPRYKIIEKRQSVAFWCNPISGHATLYWYQQILGQGPKLLIQFQNNGVVDDSQLPKDRFSAERLKGVDSTLKIQPAKLEDSAVYLCASSPAYNEQFFGPGTRLTVL.

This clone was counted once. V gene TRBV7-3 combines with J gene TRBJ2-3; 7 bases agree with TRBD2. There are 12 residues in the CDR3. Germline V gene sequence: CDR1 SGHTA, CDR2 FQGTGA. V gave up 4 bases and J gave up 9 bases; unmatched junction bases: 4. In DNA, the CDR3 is TGTGCCAGCAGCTCCCCGGGACTAACGCAGTATTTT. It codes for CASSSPGLTQYF.

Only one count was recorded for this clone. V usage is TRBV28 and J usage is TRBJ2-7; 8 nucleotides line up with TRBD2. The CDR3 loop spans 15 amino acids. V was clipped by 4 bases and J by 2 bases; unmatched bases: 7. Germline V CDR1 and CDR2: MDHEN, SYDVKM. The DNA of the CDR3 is TGTGCCAGCAGTTCCCCCCAGCGGGGGCCCTACGAGCAGTACTTC. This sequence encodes CASSSPQRGPYEQYF. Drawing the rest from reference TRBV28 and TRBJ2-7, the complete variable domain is DVKVTQSSRYLVKRTGEKVFLECVQDMDHENMFWYRQDPGLGLRLIYFSYDVKMKEKGDIPEGYSVSREKKERFSLILESASTNQTSMYLCASSSPQRGPYEQYFGPGTRLTVT.

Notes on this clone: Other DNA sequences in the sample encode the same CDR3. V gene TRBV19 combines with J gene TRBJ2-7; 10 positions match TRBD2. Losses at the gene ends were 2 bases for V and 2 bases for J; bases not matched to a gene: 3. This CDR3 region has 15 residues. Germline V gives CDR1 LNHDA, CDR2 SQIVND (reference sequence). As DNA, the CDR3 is TGTGCCAGTAGTATAAGAGCGGGGGGGCCCTACGAGCAGTACTTC. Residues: CASSIRAGGPYEQYF.

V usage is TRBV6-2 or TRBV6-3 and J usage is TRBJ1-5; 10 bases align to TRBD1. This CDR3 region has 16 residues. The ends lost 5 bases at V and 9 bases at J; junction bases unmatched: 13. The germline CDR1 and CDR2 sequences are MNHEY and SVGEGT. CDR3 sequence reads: CASSRPGQGFVRPQHF. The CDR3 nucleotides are TGTGCCAGCAGTCGTCCGGGACAGGGGTTCGTAAGGCCCCAGCATTTT.

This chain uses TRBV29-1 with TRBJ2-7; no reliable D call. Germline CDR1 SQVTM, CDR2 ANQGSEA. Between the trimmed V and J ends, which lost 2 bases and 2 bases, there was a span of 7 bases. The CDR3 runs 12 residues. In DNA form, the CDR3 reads TGCAGCGTTGAAAAGCCCCCCTACGAGCAGTACTTC. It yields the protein CSVEKPPYEQYF.

The CDR3 is CASSPGQVSYEQYF. CDR3 DNA: TGTGCCAGCAGCCCGGGACAGGTTTCCTACGAGCAGTACTTC. This chain joins TRBV5-5 and TRBJ2-7, with 8 bases aligning to TRBD1. The CDR3 has 14 residues. Trimming removed 4 bases from V and 1 base from J; junction bases left unmatched: 4. The germline gives CDR1 SGHKS, CDR2 YYEKEE (reference sequence).

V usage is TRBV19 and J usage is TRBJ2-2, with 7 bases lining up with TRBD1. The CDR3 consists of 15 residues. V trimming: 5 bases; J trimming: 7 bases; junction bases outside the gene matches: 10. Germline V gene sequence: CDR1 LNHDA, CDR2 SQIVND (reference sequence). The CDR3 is CASSPRQGRSGELFF. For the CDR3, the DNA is TGTGCCAGTAGTCCAAGACAGGGAAGGAGCGGGGAGCTGTTTTTT.

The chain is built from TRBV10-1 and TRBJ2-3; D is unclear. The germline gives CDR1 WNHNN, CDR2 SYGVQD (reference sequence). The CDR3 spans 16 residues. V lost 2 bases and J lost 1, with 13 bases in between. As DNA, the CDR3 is TGCGCCAGCAGTGAGGGGCTCAGGAAACGCACAGATACGCAGTATTTT. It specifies CASSEGLRKRTDTQYF.

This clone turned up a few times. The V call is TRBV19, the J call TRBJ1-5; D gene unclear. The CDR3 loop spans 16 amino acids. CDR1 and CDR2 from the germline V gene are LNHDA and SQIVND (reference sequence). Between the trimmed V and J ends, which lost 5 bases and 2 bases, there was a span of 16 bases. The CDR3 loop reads CASSPGEGWGNQPQHF. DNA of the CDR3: TGTGCCAGTAGTCCGGGAGAGGGATGGGGCAATCAGCCCCAGCATTTT.

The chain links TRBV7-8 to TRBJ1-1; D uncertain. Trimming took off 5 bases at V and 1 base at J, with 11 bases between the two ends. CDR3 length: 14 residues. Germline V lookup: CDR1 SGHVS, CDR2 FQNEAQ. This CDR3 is CASSPRAANTEAFF. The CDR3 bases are TGTGCCAGCAGCCCGAGGGCAGCGAACACTGAAGCTTTCTTT.

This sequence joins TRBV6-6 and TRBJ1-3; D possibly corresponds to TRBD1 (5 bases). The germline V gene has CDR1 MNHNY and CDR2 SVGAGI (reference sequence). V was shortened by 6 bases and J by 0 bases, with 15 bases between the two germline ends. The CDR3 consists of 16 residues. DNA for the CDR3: TGTGCCAGCAGGCGATCTTCAGGGATCTCTGGAAACACCATATATTTT. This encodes CASRRSSGISGNTIYF.

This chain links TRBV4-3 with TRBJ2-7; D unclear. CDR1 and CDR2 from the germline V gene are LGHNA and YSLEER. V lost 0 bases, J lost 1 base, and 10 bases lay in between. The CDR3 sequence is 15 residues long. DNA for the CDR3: TGCGCCAGCAGCCAAGATCTGGGCAGGTCCTACGAGCAGTACTTC. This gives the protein CASSQDLGRSYEQYF.

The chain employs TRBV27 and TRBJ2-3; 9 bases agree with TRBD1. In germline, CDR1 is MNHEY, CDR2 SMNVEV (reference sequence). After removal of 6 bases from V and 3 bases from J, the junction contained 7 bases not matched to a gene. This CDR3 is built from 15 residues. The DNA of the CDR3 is TGTGCCAGCAGCCAGGGACAGGGCATGACAGATACGCAGTATTTT. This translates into CASSQGQGMTDTQYF.

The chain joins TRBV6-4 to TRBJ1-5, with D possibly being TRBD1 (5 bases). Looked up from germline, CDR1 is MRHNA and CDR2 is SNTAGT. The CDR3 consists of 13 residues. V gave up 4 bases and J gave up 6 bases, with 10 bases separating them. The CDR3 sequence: CASSAQGGQPQHF. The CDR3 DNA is TGTGCCAGCAGTGCCCAGGGAGGTCAGCCCCAGCATTTT.